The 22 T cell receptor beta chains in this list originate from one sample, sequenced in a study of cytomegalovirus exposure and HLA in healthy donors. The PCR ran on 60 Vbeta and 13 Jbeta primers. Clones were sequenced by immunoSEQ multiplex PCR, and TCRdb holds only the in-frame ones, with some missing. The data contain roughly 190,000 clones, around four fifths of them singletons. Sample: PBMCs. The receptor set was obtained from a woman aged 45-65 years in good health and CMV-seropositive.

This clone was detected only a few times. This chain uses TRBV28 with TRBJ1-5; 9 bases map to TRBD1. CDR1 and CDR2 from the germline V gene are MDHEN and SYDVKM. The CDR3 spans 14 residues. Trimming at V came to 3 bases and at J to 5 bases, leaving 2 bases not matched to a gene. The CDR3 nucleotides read TGTGCCAGCAGTTTGGGACAGGGCCATCAGCCCCAGCATTTT. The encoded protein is CASSLGQGHQPQHF.

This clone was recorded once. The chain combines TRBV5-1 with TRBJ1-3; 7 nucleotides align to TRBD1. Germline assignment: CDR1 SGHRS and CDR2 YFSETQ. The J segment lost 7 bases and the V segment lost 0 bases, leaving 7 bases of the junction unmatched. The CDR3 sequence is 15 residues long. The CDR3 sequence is CASSLDWRGLNTIYF. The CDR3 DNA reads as TGCGCCAGCAGCTTGGATTGGAGGGGGCTGAACACCATATATTTT.

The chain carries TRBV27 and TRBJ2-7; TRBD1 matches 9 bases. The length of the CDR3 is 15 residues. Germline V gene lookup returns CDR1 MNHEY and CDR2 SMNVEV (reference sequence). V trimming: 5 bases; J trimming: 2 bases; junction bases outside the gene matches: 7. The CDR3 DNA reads TGTGCCAGCAGTCCTTTGACAGGGGGTACCTACGAGCAGTACTTC. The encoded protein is CASSPLTGGTYEQYF.

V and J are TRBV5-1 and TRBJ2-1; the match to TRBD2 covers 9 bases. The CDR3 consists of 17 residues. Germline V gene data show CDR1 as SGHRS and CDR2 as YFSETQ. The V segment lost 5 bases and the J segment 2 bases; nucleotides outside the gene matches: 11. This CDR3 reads CASRPLQGGGAYNEQFF. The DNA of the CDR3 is TGCGCCAGCAGACCCCTCCAAGGCGGGGGGGCCTACAATGAGCAGTTCTTC.

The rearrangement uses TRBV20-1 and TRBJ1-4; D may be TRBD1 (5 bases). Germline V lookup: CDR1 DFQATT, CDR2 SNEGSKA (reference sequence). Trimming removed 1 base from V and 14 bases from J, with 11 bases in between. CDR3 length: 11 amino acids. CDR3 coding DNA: TGCAGTGCTAGAGGTCCAGGGAGGCTGTTTTTT. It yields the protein CSARGPGRLFF.

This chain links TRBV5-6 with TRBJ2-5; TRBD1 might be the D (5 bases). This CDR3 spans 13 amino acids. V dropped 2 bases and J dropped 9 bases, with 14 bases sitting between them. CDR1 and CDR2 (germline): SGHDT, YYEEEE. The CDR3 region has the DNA TGTGCCAGCAGCTTTCAGGGAAGAGTGGCCCAGTACTTC. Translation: CASSFQGRVAQYF.

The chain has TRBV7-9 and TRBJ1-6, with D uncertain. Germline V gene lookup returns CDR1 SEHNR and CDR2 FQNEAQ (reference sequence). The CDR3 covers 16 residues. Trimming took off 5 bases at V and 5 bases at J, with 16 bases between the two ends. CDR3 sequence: CASSPLAVLDNSPLHF. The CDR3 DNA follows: TGTGCCAGCAGCCCTTTGGCCGTATTGGATAATTCACCCCTCCACTTT.

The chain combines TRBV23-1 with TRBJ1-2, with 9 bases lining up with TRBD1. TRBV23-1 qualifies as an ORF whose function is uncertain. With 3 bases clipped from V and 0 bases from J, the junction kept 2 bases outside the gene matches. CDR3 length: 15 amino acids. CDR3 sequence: CASSQYRGPNYGYTF. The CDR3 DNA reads TGCGCCAGCAGTCAGTACAGGGGGCCTAACTATGGCTACACCTTC.

CDR3 sequence reads: CASSLAQGSRTDTQYF. The CDR3 region has the DNA TGTGCCAGCAGCTTAGCGCAGGGTAGCCGCACAGATACGCAGTATTTT. This chain connects TRBV7-9 to TRBJ2-3; tentatively, D is TRBD1 (5 bases). CDR1 is SEHNR and CDR2 is FQNEAQ in the germline V gene (reference sequence). V was cut by 0 bases and J by 1 base, with 11 bases left in between. The CDR3 spans 16 residues.

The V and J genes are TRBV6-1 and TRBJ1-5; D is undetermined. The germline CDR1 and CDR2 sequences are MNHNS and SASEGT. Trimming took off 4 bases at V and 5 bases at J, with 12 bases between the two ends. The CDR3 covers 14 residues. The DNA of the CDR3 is TGTGCCAGCAGTGCTCCGGGGATGGATCAGCCCCAGCATTTT. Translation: CASSAPGMDQPQHF.

The DNA of the CDR3 is TGCAGCGTCGGGACGGCCGGGAGGGCAGATACGCAGTATTTT. Amino acid sequence: CSVGTAGRADTQYF. The chain joins TRBV29-1 to TRBJ2-3; 8 nucleotides match TRBD2. The CDR3 contains 14 residues. Per germline, CDR1 SQVTM and CDR2 ANQGSEA. Trimming removed 6 bases from V and 4 bases from J; junction bases left unmatched: 9.

The CDR3 sequence: CASTPIRGSEAFF. CDR3 coding DNA: TGTGCCAGCACCCCGATCAGGGGATCCGAAGCTTTCTTT. The V gene is TRBV28, the J gene TRBJ1-1, with D tentatively TRBD1 (6 bases). The V end lost 7 bases, the J end lost 8 bases, and 17 bases lay between the germline ends. The length of the CDR3 is 13 residues. CDR1 is MDHEN and CDR2 is SYDVKM in the germline V gene.

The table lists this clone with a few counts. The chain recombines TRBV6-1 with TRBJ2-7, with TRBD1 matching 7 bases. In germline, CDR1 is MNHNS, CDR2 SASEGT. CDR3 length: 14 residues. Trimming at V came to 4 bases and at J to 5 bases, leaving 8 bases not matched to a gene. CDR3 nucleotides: TGTGCCAGCAGTGTAGACAGGGAATTTGACGAGCAGTACTTC. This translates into CASSVDREFDEQYF.

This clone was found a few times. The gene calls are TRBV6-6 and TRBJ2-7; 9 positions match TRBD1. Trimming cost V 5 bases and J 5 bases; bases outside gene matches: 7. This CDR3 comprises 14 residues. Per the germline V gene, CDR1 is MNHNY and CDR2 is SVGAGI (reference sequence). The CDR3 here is CASSTRTGDNEQYF. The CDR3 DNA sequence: TGTGCCAGCAGTACCAGGACAGGGGACAACGAGCAGTACTTC.

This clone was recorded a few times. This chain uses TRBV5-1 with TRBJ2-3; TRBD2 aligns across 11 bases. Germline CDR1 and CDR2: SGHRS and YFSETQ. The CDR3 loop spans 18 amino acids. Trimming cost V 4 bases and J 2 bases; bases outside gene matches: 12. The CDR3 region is CASSPRGSGGAATDTQYF. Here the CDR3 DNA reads TGCGCCAGCAGCCCTAGAGGTAGCGGGGGGGCCGCCACAGATACGCAGTATTTT.

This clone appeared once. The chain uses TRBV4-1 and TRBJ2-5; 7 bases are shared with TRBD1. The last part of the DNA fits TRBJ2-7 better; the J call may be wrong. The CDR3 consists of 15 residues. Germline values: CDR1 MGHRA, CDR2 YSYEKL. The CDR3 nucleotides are TGCGCCAGCAGCCAAACCCCCAGGGGGATCTACGAGCAGTACTTC. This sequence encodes CASSQTPRGIYEQYF.

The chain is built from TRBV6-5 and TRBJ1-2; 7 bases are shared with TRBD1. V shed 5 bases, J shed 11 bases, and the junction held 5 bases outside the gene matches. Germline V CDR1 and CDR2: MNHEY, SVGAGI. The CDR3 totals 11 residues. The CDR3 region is CASSERDSYTF. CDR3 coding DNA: TGTGCCAGCAGTGAACGGGACAGTTACACCTTC.

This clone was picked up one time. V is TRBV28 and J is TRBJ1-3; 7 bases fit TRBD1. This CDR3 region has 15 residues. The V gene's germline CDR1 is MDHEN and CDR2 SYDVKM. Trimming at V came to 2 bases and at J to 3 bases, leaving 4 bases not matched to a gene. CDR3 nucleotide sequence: TGTGCCAGCAGTTTACACAGGGGAAGTGGAAACACCATATATTTT. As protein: CASSLHRGSGNTIYF.

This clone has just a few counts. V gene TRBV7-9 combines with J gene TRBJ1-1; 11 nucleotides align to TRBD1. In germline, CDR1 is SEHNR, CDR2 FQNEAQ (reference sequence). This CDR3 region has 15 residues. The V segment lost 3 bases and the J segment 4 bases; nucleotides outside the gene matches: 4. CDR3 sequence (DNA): TGTGCCAGCAGCTTGACCGGGACAGGGGGCACTGAAGCTTTCTTT. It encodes CASSLTGTGGTEAFF. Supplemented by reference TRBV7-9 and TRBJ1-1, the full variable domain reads DTGVSQNPRHKITKRGQNVTFRCDPISEHNRLYWYRQTLGQGPEFLTYFQNEAQLEKSRLLSDRFSAERPKGSFSTLEIQRTEQGDSAMYLCASSLTGTGGTEAFFGQGTRLTVV.

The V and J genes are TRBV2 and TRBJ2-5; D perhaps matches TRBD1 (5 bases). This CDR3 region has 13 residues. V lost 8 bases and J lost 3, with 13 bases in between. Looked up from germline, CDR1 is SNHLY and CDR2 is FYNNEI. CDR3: CASGRTGEETQYF. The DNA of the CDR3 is TGTGCCAGCGGGCGCACAGGAGAAGAGACCCAGTACTTC.

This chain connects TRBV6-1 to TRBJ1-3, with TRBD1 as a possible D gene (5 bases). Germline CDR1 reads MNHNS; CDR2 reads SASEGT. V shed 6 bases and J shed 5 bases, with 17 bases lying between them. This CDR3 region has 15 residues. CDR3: CASRQRGRERNTIYF. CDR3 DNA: TGTGCCAGCAGGCAGCGGGGCCGGGAGCGAAACACCATATATTTT.

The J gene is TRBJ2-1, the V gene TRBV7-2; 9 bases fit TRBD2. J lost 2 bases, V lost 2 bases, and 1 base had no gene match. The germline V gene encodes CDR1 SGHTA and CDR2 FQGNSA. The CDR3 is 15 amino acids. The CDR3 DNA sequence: TGTGCCAGCAGCTTATCTAGCGGGACCTACAATGAGCAGTTCTTC. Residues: CASSLSSGTYNEQFF.